The next 19 T cell receptor beta chains were all read from a single sample in a study of blood T cell repertoires in COVID-19. Clones were read by immunoSEQ multiplex PCR, and TCRdb kept only the in-frame ones, dropping some. This sample has 200,000 to 250,000 clones, with roughly 85% found just once. Material for sequencing was peripheral blood. The receptor source for this set is a woman aged 70-85 years with COVID-19, enrolled during active disease.

The chain employs TRBV18 and TRBJ2-3; D unclear. Deletions cut 1 base from V and 0 bases from J, with 5 bases between. The CDR3 consists of 14 residues. From germline, CDR1 is KGHSH and CDR2 LQKENI. CDR3 protein: CASSPLASTDTQYF. CDR3 in DNA: TGTGCCAGCTCACCACTGGCCAGCACAGATACGCAGTATTTT.

The chain joins TRBV2 to TRBJ2-5; 13 bases are a match to TRBD2. This CDR3 contains 17 residues. J lost 4 bases, V lost 1 base, and 6 bases had no gene match. Germline V gene lookup returns CDR1 SNHLY and CDR2 FYNNEI. In DNA, the CDR3 is TGTGCCAGCAGTGAAGGACTAGCGGGGGGTTATGGAGAGACCCAGTACTTC. Its protein is CASSEGLAGGYGETQYF.

The J gene is TRBJ2-5, the V gene TRBV11-3; no firm D call. This CDR3 has 15 residues. CDR1 and CDR2 from the germline V gene are SGHNT and YENEEA. The ends were cut back, 1 base at V and 1 base at J, with 10 bases in the middle. The CDR3 DNA sequence: TGTGCCAGCAGCTTAGTGTTCATCCCCCAAGAGACCCAGTACTTC. Its translation: CASSLVFIPQETQYF.

The V gene is TRBV7-2, the J gene TRBJ2-5; TRBD2 aligns across 8 bases. Germline V gene data show CDR1 as SGHTA and CDR2 as FQGNSA. The CDR3 totals 16 residues. Germline trimming cut 4 bases from V and 4 bases from J; bases unmatched to any gene: 11. Here the CDR3 DNA reads TGTGCCAGCAGCTCAAGTACTAGCGGAACCAGAGAGACCCAGTACTTC. It is translated as CASSSSTSGTRETQYF. Variable domain in full (rest from reference TRBV7-2 and TRBJ2-5): GAGVSQSPSNKVTEKGKDVELRCDPISGHTALYWYRQSLGQGLEFLIYFQGNSAPDKSGLPSDRFSAERTGGSVSTLTIQRTQQEDSAVYLCASSSSTSGTRETQYFGPGTRLLVL.

This chain links TRBV4-3 with TRBJ2-2, with D unclear. The CDR3 covers 13 residues. V dropped 4 bases and J dropped 2 bases, with 5 bases sitting between them. Germline V gives CDR1 LGHNA, CDR2 YSLEER. The CDR3 DNA follows: TGCGCCAGCAGCCTGGCTAACACCGGGGAGCTGTTTTTT. Protein: CASSLANTGELFF.

The V call is TRBV6-5, the J call TRBJ1-5, with 9 bases identical to TRBD1. V gave up 4 bases and J gave up 7 bases; unmatched junction bases: 5. In germline, CDR1 is MNHEY, CDR2 SVGAGI. This CDR3 is 14 amino acids long. The CDR3 here is CASSSPGQGQPQHF. The CDR3 nucleotides read TGTGCCAGCAGTTCCCCGGGACAGGGACAGCCCCAGCATTTT.

In nucleotides, the CDR3 is TGTGCCAGCAGCAAGGGACAGGTAGATAGCAATCAGCCCCAGCATTTT. It yields the protein CASSKGQVDSNQPQHF. This chain uses TRBV5-6 with TRBJ1-5; TRBD1 agrees at 8 bases. The J segment lost 0 bases and the V segment lost 4 bases, leaving 6 bases of the junction unmatched. CDR3 length equals 16 residues. CDR1 and CDR2 from the germline V gene are SGHDT and YYEEEE.

The rearrangement uses TRBV9 and TRBJ1-3, with D uncertain. Germline V gives CDR1 SGDLS, CDR2 YYNGEE. This CDR3 spans 16 amino acids. The V and J ends lost 0 bases and 0 bases respectively, with 10 bases between them. CDR3 DNA sequence: TGTGCCAGCAGCGTAGGATGGGGAGGCTCTGGAAACACCATATATTTT. Translated: CASSVGWGGSGNTIYF.

The gene calls are TRBV5-4 and TRBJ1-5; tentatively, D is TRBD1 (6 bases). V lost 4 bases, J lost 2 bases, and 10 bases lay in between. The CDR3 is 14 residues long. CDR1 and CDR2 from the germline V gene are SGHNT and YYREEE (reference sequence). The chain's CDR3 is CASSLQGGNQPQHF. DNA of the CDR3: TGTGCCAGCAGCCTACAGGGAGGCAATCAGCCCCAGCATTTT.

The J gene is TRBJ2-3, the V gene TRBV27; TRBD2 agrees at 8 bases. The CDR3 totals 19 residues. With V trimmed by 2 bases and J by 2 bases, 15 bases remained unmatched. Germline V gene lookup returns CDR1 MNHEY and CDR2 SMNVEV (reference sequence). CDR3 nucleotide sequence: TGTGCCAGCAGTTTACGTAACAGCGGGGGCCCTTTTACCACAGATACGCAGTATTTT. As protein: CASSLRNSGGPFTTDTQYF.

V and J are TRBV4-1 and TRBJ1-5; weak D call: TRBD1 (6 bases). The CDR3 is 14 amino acids. Germline V gives CDR1 MGHRA, CDR2 YSYEKL. Trimming left V 4 bases short and J 1 base short, with 8 bases between. The CDR3 DNA is TGCGCCAGCAGCCCAGGGGCGAGCAATCAGCCCCAGCATTTT. This gives the protein CASSPGASNQPQHF.

The chain employs TRBV5-1 and TRBJ2-2; no reliable D call. Trimming removed 0 bases at V and 0 bases at J, with 9 bases between. The CDR3 extends over 16 amino acids. The V gene's germline CDR1 is SGHRS and CDR2 YFSETQ. This CDR3 reads CASSLGLRSNTGELFF. The CDR3 DNA is TGCGCCAGCAGCTTGGGGCTGAGGTCGAACACCGGGGAGCTGTTTTTT.

This clone was seen only a few times. The genes are TRBV4-2 and TRBJ2-1, with 8 bases aligning to TRBD2. Germline V CDR1 and CDR2: LGHNA, YNFKEQ. The trim removed 7 bases at V and 7 bases at J, leaving 12 bases unmatched. The length of the CDR3 is 15 residues. The CDR3 region is CASTSTGLAVNEQFF. DNA of the CDR3: TGTGCCAGCACCTCGACCGGACTAGCCGTAAATGAGCAGTTCTTC.

The J gene is TRBJ1-5, the V gene TRBV29-1, with D possibly matching TRBD1 (5 bases). The V gene lost 3 bases and the J gene lost 4 bases, with 10 bases spanning the gap. CDR1 and CDR2 (germline): SQVTM, ANQGSEA. The CDR3 length is 13 residues. The CDR3 sequence: CSVDAGGNQPQHF. The DNA of the CDR3 is TGCAGCGTTGATGCCGGGGGAAATCAGCCCCAGCATTTT.

This clone was found a few times. V gene TRBV6-2 or TRBV6-3 combines with J gene TRBJ1-1, with a tentative D call TRBD1 (6 bases). Germline V gives CDR1 MNHEY, CDR2 SVGEGT. The CDR3 runs to 13 residues. Trimming left V 4 bases short and J 4 bases short, with 10 bases between. CDR3 sequence (DNA): TGTGCCAGCAGTTCCAGGGGTTTCACTGAAGCTTTCTTT. Translating it yields CASSSRGFTEAFF.

V gene TRBV6-5 combines with J gene TRBJ2-7; 12 nucleotides line up with TRBD2. Germline V CDR1 and CDR2: MNHEY, SVGAGI. The CDR3 is made up of 15 amino acids. V shed 6 bases and J 1 base; nucleotides not matched to a gene: 4. The CDR3 DNA is TGTGCCAGCAGGCTAGCGGGAGGGTCTTCCTACGAGCAGTACTTC. Encoded protein: CASRLAGGSSYEQYF.

CDR3 in amino acids: CASSQEIRDSYNEQFF. CDR3 nucleotides: TGCGCCAGCAGCCAAGAGATACGGGACTCCTACAATGAGCAGTTCTTC. The V call is TRBV4-3, the J call TRBJ2-1, with TRBD2 as a possible D gene (5 bases). Germline V CDR1 and CDR2: LGHNA, YSLEER. V was shortened by 0 bases and J by 0 bases, with 9 bases between the two germline ends. The CDR3 is made up of 16 amino acids.

V is TRBV6-6 and J is TRBJ1-5; weak D call: TRBD1 (6 bases). V was cut by 5 bases and J by 7 bases, with 18 bases left in between. The CDR3 runs 15 residues. The germline V gene has CDR1 MNHNY and CDR2 SVGAGI (reference sequence). The DNA for the CDR3 is TGTGCCAGCAGTCCGTTGACAGGATCGGAACAGCCCCAGCATTTT. Its protein product is CASSPLTGSEQPQHF.

This CDR3 is CASSYDWTGFSNQPQHF. For the CDR3, the DNA is TGTGCCAGCAGTTACGACTGGACAGGTTTTAGCAATCAGCCCCAGCATTTT. This chain links TRBV6-2 or TRBV6-3 with TRBJ1-5; 7 positions agree with TRBD1. The CDR3 runs to 17 residues. Trimming at V came to 2 bases and at J to 0 bases, leaving 7 bases not matched to a gene. Germline V gene sequence: CDR1 MNHEY, CDR2 SVGEGT.